One sample yielded the 7 T cell receptor beta chains listed below, sequenced in a study of chemoradiotherapy in HPV16-positive cancers. The protocol was immunoSEQ multiplex PCR, while the TCRdb copy is restricted to in-frame clones and leaves out a portion. The repertoire holds 53,000 or so clones, with under 95% as singletons. Sequencing used blood, obtained from a patient who underwent chemoradiotherapy. These receptors were obtained from a human donor with HPV-associated anogenital cancer.

V is TRBV11-2 and J is TRBJ2-3; D is undetermined. Germline lookup yields CDR1 SGHAT and CDR2 FQNNGV. Trimming left V 0 bases short and J 7 bases short, with 8 bases between. The CDR3 is 13 residues long. In nucleotides, the CDR3 is TGTGCCAGCAGCTTAGATTTGAGGAATACGCAGTATTTT. It yields the protein CASSLDLRNTQYF.

The V call is TRBV19, the J call TRBJ1-5; D may be TRBD1 (5 bases). V was cut by 3 bases and J by 2 bases, with 11 bases left in between. CDR1 LNHDA and CDR2 SQIVND come from the germline V gene (reference sequence). The length of the CDR3 is 15 residues. The CDR3 sequence is CASSIGGLRNQPQHF. Written as DNA, the CDR3 is TGTGCCAGTAGTATTGGGGGATTGCGCAATCAGCCCCAGCATTTT.

CDR3 bases: TGTGCCAGCAGCTTAGCTCCATCCGATACGCAGTATTTT. Its protein is CASSLAPSDTQYF. This chain joins TRBV11-2 and TRBJ2-3; D is ambiguous. V gave up 1 base and J gave up 6 bases, with 8 bases separating them. This CDR3 contains 13 residues. Germline CDR1 and CDR2: SGHAT and FQNNGV.

The chain has TRBV5-4 and TRBJ1-2, with 9 bases lining up with TRBD1. The CDR3 spans 15 residues. V lost 0 bases, J lost 4 bases, and 4 bases stayed unmatched. CDR1 is SGHNT and CDR2 is YYREEE in the germline V gene (reference sequence). The CDR3 nucleotides are TGTGCCAGCAGCTTGGTGACAGGGGGTAGCTATGGCTACACCTTC. The encoded protein is CASSLVTGGSYGYTF.

The rearrangement links TRBV9 to TRBJ2-7, with TRBD2 matching over 9 bases. Germline V gives CDR1 SGDLS, CDR2 YYNGEE. J gave up 4 bases and V 3 bases, and 11 bases lay outside the gene matches. This CDR3 region has 16 residues. CDR3 amino acids: CASSASGGGARYEQYF. The CDR3 DNA sequence: TGTGCCAGCAGCGCCTCTGGCGGGGGGGCCAGGTACGAGCAGTACTTC.

The chain joins TRBV6-5 to TRBJ2-3; D remains ambiguous. There are 13 residues in the CDR3. Trimming cost V 6 bases and J 1 base, with 8 bases left between them. Germline CDR1 is MNHEY and CDR2 is SVGAGI. CDR3 sequence: CASSPRRTDTQYF. As DNA, the CDR3 is TGTGCCAGCAGCCCCCGCCGCACAGATACGCAGTATTTT.

The V call is TRBV15, the J call TRBJ2-7; a possible D gene is TRBD2 (6 bases). Germline V CDR1 and CDR2: LNHNV, YYDKDF (reference sequence). The CDR3 totals 16 residues. V lost 1 base and J lost 0, with 13 bases in between. The CDR3 loop reads CATSRARRVSSYEQYF. The CDR3 DNA reads as TGTGCCACCAGCAGAGCCCGGAGGGTGAGCTCCTACGAGCAGTACTTC.